A single sample is the source of the 29 T cell receptor beta chains below, sequenced in a study of cytomegalovirus exposure and HLA in healthy donors. Primers for the PCR totalled 60 Vbeta and 13 Jbeta. Measured with immunoSEQ multiplex PCR; TCRdb has only the in-frame clones, and not every one. The data show 95,000 to 150,000 clones, 55% to 75% seen once. Source material: PBMCs. These receptors all stem from a man aged 25 to 40 in good health and CMV-seronegative.

CDR3 DNA: TGTGCCAGCAGCCCCTCTGTTTCCTTTTTGTCGGTGGGGGGGGCTAACACCGGGGAGCTGTTTTTT. As protein: CASSPSVSFLSVGGANTGELFF. V is TRBV7-3 and J is TRBJ2-2; possible D gene TRBD2, 7 bases. Germline V lookup: CDR1 SGHTA, CDR2 FQGTGA. This CDR3 has 22 residues. V shed 5 bases and J shed 2 bases, with 33 bases lying between them.

This clone was detected a few times. This rearrangement joins TRBV6-6 to TRBJ1-1; a weak D match, TRBD1 (5 bases). From germline, CDR1 is MNHNY and CDR2 SVGAGI (reference sequence). Trimming removed 5 bases from V and 1 base from J, with 14 bases in between. The CDR3 length is 15 residues. The CDR3 sequence: CASSPSPTGNTEAFF. The CDR3 nucleotides read TGTGCCAGCAGTCCCTCCCCCACAGGGAACACTGAAGCTTTCTTT.

In its sample, this clone was seen a few times. The chain combines TRBV5-1 with TRBJ1-2; D not certain. CDR1 and CDR2 (germline): SGHRS, YFSETQ. This CDR3 has 13 amino acids. Trimming left V 0 bases short and J 5 bases short, with 8 bases between. The CDR3 loop is CASSLAPRYGYTF. The CDR3 nucleotides are TGCGCCAGCAGCTTGGCGCCCAGATATGGCTACACCTTC.

V usage is TRBV19 and J usage is TRBJ2-3, with 9 bases fitting TRBD2. The germline V gene has CDR1 LNHDA and CDR2 SQIVND (reference sequence). V lost 3 bases to trimming and J lost 9 bases; unmatched junction nucleotides: 7. This CDR3 is built from 14 residues. The CDR3 loop reads CASSMGLAGGTQYF. DNA of the CDR3: TGTGCCAGTAGTATGGGGCTTGCGGGGGGGACGCAGTATTTT.

This chain connects TRBV10-3 to TRBJ2-6, with D uncertain. With 8 bases removed from V and 2 bases from J, the gap between germline ends came to 4 bases. From germline, CDR1 is ENHRY and CDR2 SYGVKD. The CDR3 has 12 amino acids. The CDR3 DNA is TGTGCCATCCAGACTGGGGCCAACGTCCTGACTTTC. This sequence encodes CAIQTGANVLTF.

The rearrangement joins TRBV2 to TRBJ2-3; 10 nucleotides match TRBD2. Germline CDR1 is SNHLY and CDR2 is FYNNEI. V was pared by 8 bases and J by 6 bases, with 8 bases of the junction left unmatched. The CDR3 totals 14 residues. Here the CDR3 DNA reads TGTGCCAGCCGGATAGCGGGGGGCCAGGATACGCAGTATTTT. This sequence encodes CASRIAGGQDTQYF.

This chain uses TRBV7-9 with TRBJ1-5; 7 bases map to TRBD1. The germline V gene has CDR1 SEHNR and CDR2 FQNEAQ (reference sequence). The CDR3 is made up of 17 amino acids. V was clipped by 6 bases and J by 0 bases; unmatched bases: 11. CDR3 coding DNA: TGTGCCAGCAGTTTTACCTACCAGGGGGATAGCAATCAGCCCCAGCATTTT. Its protein product is CASSFTYQGDSNQPQHF. Looking up the rest from reference TRBV7-9 and TRBJ1-5 gives the full variable domain: DTGVSQNPRHKITKRGQNVTFRCDPISEHNRLYWYRQTLGQGPEFLTYFQNEAQLEKSRLLSDRFSAERPKGSFSTLEIQRTEQGDSAMYLCASSFTYQGDSNQPQHFGDGTRLSIL.

In this sample, this clone turned up a few times. CDR3 amino acids: CASSQKQGTAWNSPLHF. In DNA form, the CDR3 reads TGTGCCAGCAGCCAAAAACAGGGAACTGCTTGGAATTCACCCCTCCACTTT. The J gene is TRBJ1-6, the V gene TRBV4-2; tentative D call: TRBD1 (6 bases). Germline assignment: CDR1 LGHNA and CDR2 YNFKEQ. Trimming took 2 bases from V and 7 from J, leaving 18 bases between them. The CDR3 has 17 amino acids.

The rearrangement joins TRBV7-6 to TRBJ2-3; 7 bases match TRBD2. Trimming cost V 5 bases and J 0 bases; bases outside gene matches: 14. The germline V gene has CDR1 SGHVS and CDR2 FNYEAQ. This CDR3 contains 18 residues. The CDR3 loop reads CASSLDWDYSSSTDTQYF. DNA for the CDR3: TGTGCCAGCAGCCTAGACTGGGACTACTCTTCTAGCACAGATACGCAGTATTTT.

This clone was counted only a few times. The chain joins TRBV21-1 to TRBJ1-1. TRBV21-1 is flagged as a pseudogene. The CDR3 totals 16 residues. CDR3 sequence (DNA): TGTGCCAGCAGCAAATGCTCCGAGTGTCTGAACACTGAAGCTTTCTTT. Amino acids: CASSKCSECLNTEAFF.

This rearrangement joins TRBV11-2 to TRBJ2-7; D is perhaps TRBD1 (6 bases). V dropped 1 base and J dropped 3 bases, with 16 bases sitting between them. The V gene's germline CDR1 is SGHAT and CDR2 FQNNGV. The CDR3 runs to 16 residues. The CDR3 nucleotides read TGTGCCAGCAGCTTAGTGGGAGCCGGGACAAGCTACGAGCAGTACTTC. Translating it yields CASSLVGAGTSYEQYF.

The gene calls are TRBV6-1 and TRBJ1-1, with a weak D call TRBD1 (5 bases). Per germline, CDR1 MNHNS and CDR2 SASEGT. With 3 bases removed from V and 9 bases from J, the gap between germline ends came to 11 bases. The CDR3 spans 12 residues. The CDR3 sequence: CASSDPQGKAFF. The CDR3, as DNA: TGTGCCAGCAGTGACCCTCAGGGTAAAGCTTTCTTT.

In its sample, this clone was seen a few times. The chain recombines TRBV19 with TRBJ1-2; D is perhaps TRBD1 (5 bases). The germline CDR1 and CDR2 sequences are LNHDA and SQIVND (reference sequence). The V end was cut by 10 bases, the J end by 2 bases, with 11 bases between. The CDR3 is 12 residues long. This CDR3 is CATTRGNYGYTF. The CDR3 bases are TGTGCCACCACCCGGGGGAACTATGGCTACACCTTC.

The rearrangement links TRBV11-2 to TRBJ2-3; D perhaps matches TRBD1 (5 bases). V dropped 1 base and J dropped 2 bases, with 13 bases sitting between them. The CDR3 extends over 16 amino acids. Germline V gene data show CDR1 as SGHAT and CDR2 as FQNNGV. The CDR3 region has the DNA TGTGCCAGCAGCTTAGCTAGGGGCCTGGTCACAGATACGCAGTATTTT. Its protein is CASSLARGLVTDTQYF.

The J gene is TRBJ1-4, the V gene TRBV9; D may be TRBD1 (5 bases). CDR1 and CDR2 (germline): SGDLS, YYNGEE. The CDR3 spans 14 residues. V was shortened by 4 bases and J by 5 bases, with 12 bases between the two germline ends. The CDR3 loop reads CASSRAGGNEKLFF. CDR3 DNA sequence: TGTGCCAGCAGCCGGGCGGGGGGGAATGAAAAACTGTTTTTT.

A few counts support this clone. The chain joins TRBV7-9 to TRBJ1-1; TRBD1 agrees at 8 bases. With 6 bases clipped from V and 6 bases from J, the junction kept 3 bases outside the gene matches. Per the germline V gene, CDR1 is SEHNR and CDR2 is FQNEAQ (reference sequence). The CDR3 is made up of 12 amino acids. The CDR3 DNA reads as TGTGCCAGCAGTCAACAGGGGGCTGAAGCTTTCTTT. Protein product: CASSQQGAEAFF.

This clone was detected only a few times. This chain joins TRBV6-5 and TRBJ1-5; D ambiguous. Germline V CDR1 and CDR2: MNHEY, SVGAGI. V shed 5 bases and J shed 0 bases, with 5 bases lying between them. The CDR3 is 13 amino acids. CDR3 region: CASSRVSNQPQHF. In nucleotides, the CDR3 is TGTGCCAGCAGTCGGGTTAGCAATCAGCCCCAGCATTTT.

This clone is a singleton in its sample. The CDR3 DNA reads TGTGCCAGCAGCTTCGCGACAGGGACCTCCTACAATGAGCAGTTCTTC. Translated, it gives CASSFATGTSYNEQFF. J is TRBJ2-1 and V is TRBV7-9; 7 positions match TRBD1. CDR1 is SEHNR, CDR2 FQNEAQ, per germline (reference sequence). CDR3 length equals 16 residues. The ends lost 3 bases at V and 0 bases at J; junction bases unmatched: 5.

Only one count was recorded for this clone. The V and J genes are TRBV4-1 and TRBJ2-3, with unresolved D. CDR1 and CDR2 from the germline V gene are MGHRA and YSYEKL. The CDR3 length is 18 residues. V dropped 1 base and J dropped 2 bases, with 19 bases sitting between them. The CDR3 loop reads CASSQGRAQNRFTDTQYF. CDR3 DNA: TGCGCCAGCAGCCAAGGGAGAGCACAAAATCGCTTCACAGATACGCAGTATTTT.

The chain has TRBV27 and TRBJ2-4; D may be TRBD2 (6 bases). This CDR3 region has 16 residues. The V end lost 5 bases, the J end lost 1 base, and 15 bases lay between the germline ends. Germline V gives CDR1 MNHEY, CDR2 SMNVEV (reference sequence). Written as DNA, the CDR3 is TGTGCCAGCAGTACGAGGGAGGCCCGGGCCAAAAACATTCAGTACTTC. It yields the protein CASSTREARAKNIQYF.

This chain links TRBV7-9 with TRBJ2-2; a possible D gene is TRBD1 (6 bases). The germline V gene encodes CDR1 SEHNR and CDR2 FQNEAQ (reference sequence). This CDR3 has 16 residues. The germline V and J ends were trimmed by 4 bases and 0 bases, with 12 bases remaining between them. The CDR3 DNA is TGTGCCAGCAGCTCCTGGGGGACATCGAACACCGGGGAGCTGTTTTTT. Its protein is CASSSWGTSNTGELFF. The full variable domain, in which reference TRBV7-9 and TRBJ2-2 provide the parts outside the CDR3, is DTGVSQNPRHKITKRGQNVTFRCDPISEHNRLYWYRQTLGQGPEFLTYFQNEAQLEKSRLLSDRFSAERPKGSFSTLEIQRTEQGDSAMYLCASSSWGTSNTGELFFGEGSRLTVL.

V and J are TRBV7-2 and TRBJ1-2; possibly TRBD1 for D (5 bases). Germline V gene sequence: CDR1 SGHTA, CDR2 FQGNSA. This CDR3 has 15 amino acids. V lost 4 bases and J 5 bases, leaving 17 bases between the germline ends. The chain's CDR3 is CASSSRRGEGYGYTF. In DNA form, the CDR3 reads TGTGCCAGCAGCTCCCGGAGGGGAGAGGGGTATGGCTACACCTTC. The entire variable domain, with the rest obtained from reference TRBV7-2 and TRBJ1-2, is as follows: GAGVSQSPSNKVTEKGKDVELRCDPISGHTALYWYRQSLGQGLEFLIYFQGNSAPDKSGLPSDRFSAERTGGSVSTLTIQRTQQEDSAVYLCASSSRRGEGYGYTFGSGTRLTVV.

The chain combines TRBV4-1 with TRBJ2-7, with D possibly matching TRBD2 (6 bases). V was clipped by 3 bases and J by 7 bases, with 10 bases between them. Germline CDR1 is MGHRA and CDR2 is YSYEKL. The CDR3 is 12 residues long. The CDR3 nucleotides read TGCGCCAGCAGCCATCTGGGGGGAGAGCAGTACTTC. It codes for CASSHLGGEQYF.

The chain couples TRBV7-9 to TRBJ2-1; 8 bases align to TRBD2. The CDR3 is 16 residues long. The junction had 7 bases not matched to a gene; V was cut back by 5 bases and J by 1 base. Germline V CDR1 and CDR2: SEHNR, FQNEAQ (reference sequence). The CDR3 DNA is TGTGCCAGCAGCAGAACCGAGCGGGGGTCCTACAATGAGCAGTTCTTC. This gives the protein CASSRTERGSYNEQFF.

This clone was seen a single time. At one of its ends the junction is not consistent with the germline gene, which may arise from a read error. The chain links TRBV7-9 to TRBJ2-3; a weak D match, TRBD2 (6 bases). The CDR3 is 16 amino acids. Germline-derived CDR1 and CDR2 are SEHNR and FQNEAQ (reference sequence). As DNA, the CDR3 is TGTTCCAGCAGCTTCCTTTGGGTAGCGGGCACAGATACGCAGTATTTT. It codes for CSSSFLWVAGTDTQYF.

Notes on this clone: Other DNA sequences in this specimen translate into the identical CDR3. This sequence joins TRBV28 and TRBJ1-6; TRBD1 matches at 9 bases. There are 14 residues in the CDR3. Germline V gene sequence: CDR1 MDHEN, CDR2 SYDVKM. Trimming cost V 4 bases and J 8 bases; bases outside gene matches: 3. The CDR3 DNA is TGTGCCAGCAGTTCCGGGACAGGGTATTCACCCCTCCACTTT. Protein: CASSSGTGYSPLHF.

This chain connects TRBV7-8 to TRBJ2-2; 10 bases agree with TRBD1. Trimming removed 8 bases from V and 6 bases from J; junction bases left unmatched: 9. The CDR3 loop spans 15 amino acids. Germline CDR1 reads SGHVS; CDR2 reads FQNEAQ. The CDR3 sequence: CASGNRQGAAGELFF. The CDR3 DNA follows: TGTGCCAGCGGCAATCGACAGGGGGCGGCCGGGGAGCTGTTTTTT.

The sample holds one count of this clone. The chain has TRBV5-1 and TRBJ2-1; perhaps TRBD1 as D (5 bases). Trimming took 1 base from V and 8 from J, leaving 16 bases between them. Germline V gives CDR1 SGHRS, CDR2 YFSETQ. The CDR3 spans 15 residues. CDR3 nucleotides: TGCGCCAGCAGCTTGCCCAGGGCGGTGGTCTATGAGCAGTTCTTC. Its protein is CASSLPRAVVYEQFF. The full variable domain, in which reference TRBV5-1 and TRBJ2-1 provide the parts outside the CDR3, is KAGVTQTPRYLIKTRGQQVTLSCSPISGHRSVSWYQQTPGQGLQFLFEYFSETQRNKGNFPGRFSGRQFSNSRSEMNVSTLELGDSALYLCASSLPRAVVYEQFFGPGTRLTVL.

In this sample, this clone turned up a few times. The rearrangement uses TRBV2 and TRBJ1-2; D remains ambiguous. CDR1 and CDR2 (germline): SNHLY, FYNNEI. Trimming took 6 bases from V and 6 from J, leaving 23 bases between them. The CDR3 length is 16 residues. The CDR3 DNA is TGTGCCAGCAGGAGACTCCTTTCCCCCAGAACTAATGGCTACACCTTC. It is translated as CASRRLLSPRTNGYTF.